The TCR beta chain described here comes from a study of cytotoxic CD8 clonotypes in ibrutinib-treated CLL. This clone has a single count. Its antigen is unknown. Findings and caveats of the study: Baseline levels were approached again at progression, after clonality had risen at ibrutinib response. Higher circulating CD8+ T-cell counts strongly accompanied higher baseline clonality, above age-matched healthy donors.

The V end lost 2 bases, the J end lost 7 bases, and 15 bases lay between the germline ends. Germline CDR1 and CDR2: KGHSH and LQKENI. This CDR3 spans 14 amino acids. Libraries were prepared by immunoSEQ multiplex PCR; TCRdb keeps only in-frame clonotypes and omits some of them. The sample yields 120,000 to 150,000 clones, less than 95% seen once. This receptor was identified in a human donor with chronic lymphocytic leukemia. V and J are TRBV18 and TRBJ2-7, with D perhaps TRBD1 (5 bases). The source was PBMCs, collected after 12 months of ibrutinib treatment. Written as DNA, the CDR3 is TGTGCCAGCTCACCAGGGGCGCCCGACGGGGAGCAGTACTTC. Protein product: CASSPGAPDGEQYF. Drawing the rest from reference TRBV18 and TRBJ2-7, the complete variable domain is NAGVMQNPRHLVRRRGQEARLRCSPMKGHSHVYWYRQLPEEGLKFMVYLQKENIIDESGMPKERFSAEFPKEGPSILRIQQVVRGDSAAYFCASSPGAPDGEQYFGPGTRLTVT.